Here is one T cell receptor (beta chain) with its context. The antigen remains unidentified. This CDR3 is built from 11 residues. V lost 5 bases and J 7 bases, leaving 8 bases between the germline ends. Germline V gene data show CDR1 as MDHEN and CDR2 as SYDVKM. This sample is part of a study of T cell responses to AZD1222 COVID-19 vaccine. Sequencing was performed with immunoSEQ multiplex PCR; in TCRdb, only in-frame clones are kept and a portion is missing. This table holds over 100,000 clones, 90% found once. Study-wide points: A rise in Spike-specific TCR breadth and depth followed two AZD1222 doses. There were mostly white British donors and more females than males, and clonal diversity was possibly underestimated.

This chain joins TRBV28 and TRBJ1-2; no definite D call. This TCR derives from an adult in good health. This material consisted of peripheral blood, taken on day 0 of AZD1222 vaccination. The DNA of the CDR3 is TGTGCCAGCAGTGACAAGGTTGGCTACACCTTC. This sequence encodes CASSDKVGYTF.